Given below is one TCR beta chain in context. The antigen remains unidentified. This entry is derived from a study of T cell responses to AZD1222 COVID-19 vaccine. Findings and caveats of the study: Elevations in Spike-specific TCR breadth and depth followed administration of two AZD1222 doses. Donors in the cohort were predominantly white British and more often female, and clonal diversity was possibly underestimated. Distributed over spike, vaccine-associated CD4 TCRs predominated at 160-218 and 743-854.

Germline assignment: CDR1 LGHNA and CDR2 YSLEER. Deletions cut 0 bases from V and 5 bases from J, with 14 bases between. This CDR3 has 17 residues. Clones were sequenced by immunoSEQ multiplex PCR, and TCRdb holds only the in-frame ones, with some missing. The sample yields about 120,000 clones, about 90% seen once. Pooled samples include second doses given at about 4 or 12 weeks. The TCR sequence derives from an adult who received the AZD1222 COVID-19 vaccine. The rearrangement joins TRBV4-3 to TRBJ1-6, with D uncertain. Sample: peripheral blood, taken 28 days after the second AZD1222 dose. The CDR3: CASSQERVPPHNSPLHF. The CDR3 DNA reads as TGCGCCAGCAGCCAAGAGCGGGTACCCCCCCATAATTCACCCCTCCACTTT.